This T cell receptor (beta chain) is from a study of T cell responses to AZD1222 COVID-19 vaccine (dated by TCRdb to the early 2020s). Describing the broader study: AZD1222 recipients with second doses at about 4 weeks or about 12 weeks were pooled, because spike-specific TCR depth and breadth did not differ between schedules. A total of 233 trial participants underwent TCR sequencing, of whom nearly 210 had received two doses of AZD1222 and 26 had received two doses of the MenACWY control vaccine. Trial participants were enrolled by age into subgroups of 18-55, 56-69 and 70-plus years, and 148, 28 and 57 TCR-sequenced participants, respectively, were included in these subgroups. On the study overall, not on this receptor specifically: CD4 TCRs associated with the vaccine covered the entire spike protein, and the dominant responses were in regions 160-218 and 743-854. In the small 56-69-year group, the increase in depth fell short of significance, most likely because of low power. Conclusions about previously exposed vaccinees were limited because only a handful of AZD1222 recipients were SARS-CoV-2 seropositive at baseline. Participants were mostly white British and included more females than males, and it was suggested by the authors that clonal diversity may have been underestimated. Reportedly, almost half of the unique spike-specific TCRs recognized epitopes lying outside the regions that are mutated in the B.1.351 and B.1.1.7 variants. Because no samples from the day 14 peak response were available, repertoires could be characterized only after the peak T cell response. After two AZD1222 doses, both the breadth and the depth of spike-specific TCRs were significantly higher than at day 0 and than in MenACWY recipients.

Looking up the germline V gene yields CDR1 MNHEY and CDR2 SVGEGT. The CDR3 runs 12 residues from the cysteine to the phenylalanine. Only the CDR3 part of the read is kept: 36 bases, read in frame from the first base. V was cut back by 5 bases and J by 9 bases, leaving a gap of 11 bases between them. The CDR3 regions of human TCRbeta chains were analyzed by immunosequencing. The source study handled its data this way. TCRs in the repertoires were matched against a reference library of SARS-CoV-2-specific TCRs that had been generated with the MIRA antigen-specificity platform. Breadth meant the fraction of unique TCRs that were SARS-CoV-2-associated, whereas depth meant the fraction of total T cells that were SARS-CoV-2-associated. Each spike-specific TCR was assigned to its reactive spike region and to a CD4 or CD8 class using the MIRA data. Log10-transformed breadth and depth values were compared by one-way ANOVA with Sidak's multiple comparisons tests. Entries here come from immuneACCESS through TCRdb and include only in-frame sequences with V and J called. Some clones fail to appear in such tables; in the studies checked, an unresolved V gene covers under half of the shortfall, and the cause of the remainder is unknown. That table supplies the V and J calls and clone size; D and trimming were determined from the DNA. The sample table contains nearly 90,000 clones; only one count was recorded for nearly 90% of them. Jointly, the top ten make up around 5.5% of the sample.

Of note for this clone: Its antigen is unknown. Per-base quality was not reported, and no clone a single base away is much larger than it.

The time point label on this specimen signifies: baseline before first vaccination. Vaccinee samples were obtained from the UK trials COV001 and COV002, which included a single-blind randomized controlled phase 2/3 trial of AZD1222 (ChAdOx1 nCoV-19) in healthy adults. For TCRbeta chain sequencing, PBMC samples were collected from trial participants at day 0 and at day 28 after the second dose. The sequenced sample was peripheral blood, obtained on day 0 of AZD1222 vaccination. The source of this sequence is an adult in good health. Recombination joined TRBV6-2 or TRBV6-3 with TRBJ2-1, with an unclear D gene assignment. CDR3 protein: CASSARNSEQFF. The sequence in DNA is TGTGCCAGCAGTGCCCGGAACTCTGAGCAGTTCTTC.